The clone carrying this T cell receptor (beta chain) was observed a few times. Its antigen is as yet unknown. The data belong to a study of T cells after yellow fever vaccination. Study outcomes and limitations: Detected again after the booster were most primary-vaccination clones, at 95% to 98% CD4 and 88% CD8.

Using its own MiXCR run on the 5' RACE reads, TCRdb lists one record per CDR3 protein. The sample includes a few hundred thousand distinct CDR3 sequences, roughly 17% of them seen just once. Sequenced here: PBMCs, sampled 5 days after the first yellow fever vaccination. This clonotype was obtained from a man in his late teens or twenties who received the YFV17D yellow fever vaccine.

In nucleotides, the CDR3 is TGTGCCAGCAGTCGTCTCCGGGCGGGGGGGCTCCATGAGCAGTTCTTC. It codes for CASSRLRAGGLHEQFF. The rearrangement joins TRBV6-2 or TRBV6-3 to TRBJ2-1; TRBD2 aligns across 9 bases. Trimming removed 5 bases from V and 8 bases from J; junction bases left unmatched: 13. The CDR3 loop spans 16 amino acids. The germline CDR1 and CDR2 sequences are MNHEY and SVGEGT.